This entry lists 14 T cell receptor beta chains sequenced from one sample in a study of technical replicates of blood from a few donors. Here immunoSEQ multiplex PCR was the method, and the copy in TCRdb shows in-frame clones only, minus some. The table includes 75,000 to 100,000 clones, 75% to 95% detected once. Source material: T cells isolated from PBMCs. The origin of the receptors is a human donor in good health.

This clone appeared a single time. The gene calls are TRBV11-2 and TRBJ2-7; tentative D call: TRBD2 (6 bases). V was cut by 1 base and J by 0 bases, with 16 bases left in between. Germline lookup yields CDR1 SGHAT and CDR2 FQNNGV. This CDR3 is built from 17 residues. The CDR3: CASSLAVGGKTSYEQYF. The CDR3 DNA is TGTGCCAGCAGCTTAGCGGTCGGGGGAAAAACCTCCTACGAGCAGTACTTC. The whole variable domain, filled in from reference TRBV11-2 and TRBJ2-7, reads EAGVAQSPRYKIIEKRQSVAFWCNPISGHATLYWYQQILGQGPKLLIQFQNNGVVDDSQLPKDRFSAERLKGVDSTLKIQPAKLEDSAVYLCASSLAVGGKTSYEQYFGPGTRLTVT.

About this clone: This specimen includes other DNA sequences encoding the same CDR3. V gene TRBV30 combines with J gene TRBJ1-1; the D is unclear. Germline CDR1 reads GTSNPN; CDR2 reads SVGIG (reference sequence). V dropped 0 bases and J dropped 1 base, with 6 bases sitting between them. The CDR3 covers 13 residues. The CDR3 reads CAWSVLRNTEAFF. CDR3 DNA: TGTGCCTGGAGTGTTCTGAGGAACACTGAAGCTTTCTTT. Full variable domain (rest looked up from reference TRBV30 and TRBJ1-1): SQTIHQWPATLVQPVGSPLSLECTVEGTSNPNLYWYRQAAGRGLQLLFYSVGIGQISSEVPQNLSASRPQDRQFILSSKKLLLSDSGFYLCAWSVLRNTEAFFGQGTRLTVV.

This chain connects TRBV29-1 to TRBJ2-3; TRBD2 agrees at 12 bases. CDR3 length: 15 amino acids. The germline gives CDR1 SQVTM, CDR2 ANQGSEA. The V and J ends lost 1 base and 2 bases, in that order; junction bases with no gene match: 1. CDR3 loop: CSVEGTSGDTDTQYF. DNA for the CDR3: TGCAGCGTTGAAGGGACTAGCGGGGACACAGATACGCAGTATTTT.

The sample holds one count of this clone. The chain joins TRBV6-1 to TRBJ2-3; 15 positions match TRBD2. Germline V gene lookup returns CDR1 MNHNS and CDR2 SASEGT. Trimming took 4 bases from V and 2 from J; bases not matched to a gene: 7. The CDR3 spans 18 residues. CDR3 in DNA: TGTGCCAGCAGTGTTCGGGGACTAGCGGGGGGTTACACAGATACGCAGTATTTT. Translating it yields CASSVRGLAGGYTDTQYF.

The J gene is TRBJ1-2, the V gene TRBV6-5; 9 bases line up with TRBD1. Germline V gene data show CDR1 as MNHEY and CDR2 as SVGAGI. V was clipped by 5 bases and J by 8 bases; unmatched bases: 6. The CDR3 sequence is 13 residues long. The CDR3: CASSKTGGRGYTF. CDR3 in DNA: TGTGCCAGCAGTAAGACAGGGGGTAGGGGCTACACCTTC.

The J gene is TRBJ2-7, the V gene TRBV4-1; 9 bases are a match to TRBD2. This CDR3 region has 16 residues. Trimming removed 1 base from V and 6 bases from J; junction bases left unmatched: 10. Germline loops: CDR1 MGHRA, CDR2 YSYEKL. CDR3 loop: CASSQGGGGASFEQYF. As DNA, the CDR3 is TGCGCCAGCAGCCAAGGTGGCGGGGGGGCCTCGTTCGAGCAGTACTTC.

This chain links TRBV15 with TRBJ2-3; D unclear. In germline, CDR1 is LNHNV, CDR2 YYDKDF (reference sequence). Trimming removed 3 bases at V and 7 bases at J, with 5 bases between. CDR3 length: 11 amino acids. The CDR3 nucleotides are TGTGCCACCAGCAGCTATTATACGCAGTATTTT. It specifies CATSSYYTQYF.

The chain employs TRBV6-5 and TRBJ2-7, with 9 nucleotides matching TRBD2. The CDR3 is 15 residues long. Germline CDR1 MNHEY, CDR2 SVGAGI. V was pared by 6 bases and J by 0 bases, with 6 bases of the junction left unmatched. The CDR3 region is CASRSTSGLSYEQYF. DNA of the CDR3: TGTGCCAGCAGATCAACTAGCGGGCTCTCCTACGAGCAGTACTTC.

The chain links TRBV28 to TRBJ2-3; 12 bases line up with TRBD2. The length of the CDR3 is 17 residues. Germline V gene sequence: CDR1 MDHEN, CDR2 SYDVKM. Germline trimming cut 6 bases from V and 0 bases from J; bases unmatched to any gene: 7. CDR3 in amino acids: CASSERTSGASTDTQYF. The DNA for the CDR3 is TGTGCCAGCAGCGAGAGGACTAGCGGGGCTAGCACAGATACGCAGTATTTT.

The CDR3 loop reads CAWSLAAGTEAFF. The CDR3, as DNA: TGTGCCTGGAGTTTGGCGGCGGGGACTGAAGCTTTCTTT. The V and J genes are TRBV30 and TRBJ1-1; D remains unclear. CDR1 is GTSNPN, CDR2 SVGIG, per germline (reference sequence). CDR3 length: 13 residues. With 2 bases removed from V and 5 bases from J, the gap between germline ends came to 12 bases. Complete variable domain (other parts from reference TRBV30 and TRBJ1-1): SQTIHQWPATLVQPVGSPLSLECTVEGTSNPNLYWYRQAAGRGLQLLFYSVGIGQISSEVPQNLSASRPQDRQFILSSKKLLLSDSGFYLCAWSLAAGTEAFFGQGTRLTVV.

Only a few counts were recorded for this clone. The rearrangement joins TRBV6-6 to TRBJ2-5, with 13 bases that match TRBD2. CDR1 and CDR2 (germline): MNHNY, SVGAGI (reference sequence). Germline trimming cut 6 bases from V and 4 bases from J; bases unmatched to any gene: 8. This CDR3 spans 16 amino acids. This CDR3 is CASSHPRTSGRETQYF. The DNA for the CDR3 is TGTGCCAGCAGCCACCCTCGGACTAGCGGGAGAGAGACCCAGTACTTC.

The chain links TRBV10-2 to TRBJ1-1, with TRBD1 as a possible D gene (6 bases). The germline CDR1 and CDR2 sequences are WSHSY and SAAADI. The CDR3 totals 13 residues. Trimming pared 4 bases from V and 7 bases from J, leaving 13 bases between. As DNA, the CDR3 is TGCGCCAGCAGTGTAGGACAGCTTTTTGAAGCTTTCTTT. Its protein product is CASSVGQLFEAFF.

V and J are TRBV18 and TRBJ2-3; 16 nucleotides agree with TRBD2. In germline, CDR1 is KGHSH, CDR2 LQKENI. The CDR3 runs to 19 residues. The trim removed 2 bases at V and 2 bases at J, leaving 7 bases unmatched. Here the CDR3 reads CASSPTRGLAGGPTDTQYF. The CDR3 DNA is TGTGCCAGCTCACCAACCCGGGGACTAGCGGGAGGGCCCACAGATACGCAGTATTTT.

This chain links TRBV5-8 with TRBJ1-1; D is ambiguous. Trimming left V 5 bases short and J 7 bases short, with 6 bases between. The length of the CDR3 is 10 residues. Looked up from germline, CDR1 is SGHTS and CDR2 is YDEGEE. The CDR3 DNA reads TGTGCCAGCAGTTATTTTGAAGCTTTCTTT. Amino acid sequence: CASSYFEAFF.